The 26 T cell receptor beta chains in this list originate from one sample, sequenced in a study of blood T cell repertoires in COVID-19. Profiling relied on immunoSEQ multiplex PCR, and the TCRdb table lists in-frame clones only, not all of them. The repertoire holds approximately 77,000 clones, 65% to 85% seen once, with approximately 20% in the top ten. Material: peripheral blood. Receptors originate from a woman aged 60 to 75 with acute or convalescent COVID-19.

V is TRBV9 and J is TRBJ2-3; 11 bases map to TRBD2. Trimming at V came to 1 base and at J to 5 bases, leaving 3 bases not matched to a gene. Germline V gives CDR1 SGDLS, CDR2 YYNGEE. CDR3 size: 15 residues. The CDR3 loop is CASSVTSGGGDTQYF. Written as DNA, the CDR3 is TGTGCCAGCAGCGTAACTAGCGGGGGAGGAGATACGCAGTATTTT.

V gene TRBV7-9 combines with J gene TRBJ1-5; tentatively, D is TRBD1 (6 bases). This CDR3 is 16 amino acids long. Trimming took off 7 bases at V and 7 bases at J, with 23 bases between the two ends. In germline, CDR1 is SEHNR, CDR2 FQNEAQ (reference sequence). CDR3 residues: CASTSTRGGVEQPQHF. The CDR3 coding sequence is TGTGCCAGCACCTCCACCAGGGGAGGGGTGGAACAGCCCCAGCATTTT. The whole variable domain, filled in from reference TRBV7-9 and TRBJ1-5, reads DTGVSQNPRHKITKRGQNVTFRCDPISEHNRLYWYRQTLGQGPEFLTYFQNEAQLEKSRLLSDRFSAERPKGSFSTLEIQRTEQGDSAMYLCASTSTRGGVEQPQHFGDGTRLSIL.

This clone has more than one count but fewer than ten. The V call is TRBV11-3, the J call TRBJ1-1; D is ambiguous. The germline V and J ends were trimmed by 4 bases and 1 base, with 13 bases remaining between them. Germline CDR1 and CDR2: SGHNT and YENEEA. The CDR3 totals 15 residues. CDR3 residues: CASSSRTGGNTEAFF. CDR3 coding DNA: TGTGCCAGCAGCTCTCGGACCGGAGGGAACACTGAAGCTTTCTTT.

This clone was counted a few times. The V and J genes are TRBV10-3 and TRBJ2-1; the D is unclear. Germline lookup yields CDR1 ENHRY and CDR2 SYGVKD. This CDR3 region has 13 residues. Trimming removed 0 bases from V and 8 bases from J, with 8 bases in between. Here the CDR3 reads CAISESINYEQFF. The DNA for the CDR3 is TGTGCCATCAGTGAGTCGATCAACTATGAGCAGTTCTTC.

In its sample, this clone was seen a few times. This chain links TRBV9 with TRBJ1-1; D possibly corresponds to TRBD1 (5 bases). The V end was cut by 3 bases, the J end by 0 bases, with 9 bases between. This CDR3 has 14 amino acids. The germline CDR1 and CDR2 sequences are SGDLS and YYNGEE. Written as DNA, the CDR3 is TGTGCCAGCAGCGCCACAGGATTGAACACTGAAGCTTTCTTT. Translation gives CASSATGLNTEAFF.

The chain joins TRBV7-2 to TRBJ2-5; 8 bases map to TRBD2. Trimming cost V 4 bases and J 1 base; bases outside gene matches: 8. The CDR3 has 16 residues. Germline values: CDR1 SGHTA, CDR2 FQGNSA. The CDR3 here is CASSSQLAVTQETQYF. For the CDR3, the DNA is TGTGCCAGCAGCTCCCAACTAGCGGTGACCCAAGAGACCCAGTACTTC.

V usage is TRBV10-3 and J usage is TRBJ1-5; D may be TRBD1 (6 bases). In germline, CDR1 is ENHRY, CDR2 SYGVKD. The CDR3 covers 16 residues. V was shortened by 3 bases and J by 1 base, with 13 bases between the two germline ends. CDR3 protein: CAISDTRGASNQPQHF. CDR3 coding DNA: TGTGCCATCAGTGACACCCGGGGGGCGAGCAATCAGCCCCAGCATTTT.

J is TRBJ2-7 and V is TRBV30; TRBD1 matches 8 bases. CDR3 size: 12 residues. V shed 2 bases, J shed 6 bases, and the junction held 3 bases outside the gene matches. CDR1 is GTSNPN and CDR2 is SVGIG in the germline V gene (reference sequence). The CDR3 DNA is TGTGCCTGGAGTACTACAGGGGGCGAGCAGTACTTC. Its translation: CAWSTTGGEQYF.

V is TRBV6-1 and J is TRBJ1-6, with D possibly TRBD1 on 5 matching bases. The CDR3 contains 16 residues. Trimming pared 0 bases from V and 7 bases from J, leaving 13 bases between. Germline CDR1 and CDR2: MNHNS and SASEGT. The CDR3 nucleotides are TGTGCCAGCAGTGAAGCCCTGTGGGGCAGAAATTCACCCCTCCACTTT. Translation gives CASSEALWGRNSPLHF.

The chain links TRBV4-1 to TRBJ1-1; no definite D call. The CDR3 totals 16 residues. The germline CDR1 and CDR2 sequences are MGHRA and YSYEKL. V was trimmed by 1 base and J by 0 bases, leaving 12 bases between them. CDR3 sequence reads: CASSQAWQVLNTEAFF. The DNA for the CDR3 is TGCGCCAGCAGCCAAGCCTGGCAGGTCCTGAACACTGAAGCTTTCTTT.

V gene TRBV24-1 combines with J gene TRBJ2-5; 7 bases align to TRBD1. This CDR3 region has 14 residues. V lost 3 bases to trimming and J lost 1 base; unmatched junction nucleotides: 1. Germline loops: CDR1 KGHDR, CDR2 SFDVKD. CDR3 residues: CATSDRTGQETQYF. The CDR3 region has the DNA TGTGCCACCAGTGATCGGACAGGCCAAGAGACCCAGTACTTC.

The V gene is TRBV6-7, the J gene TRBJ1-2; 9 nucleotides line up with TRBD1. TRBV6-7 is sorted into the ORF group, with uncertain function. V was pared by 2 bases and J by 9 bases, with 4 bases of the junction left unmatched. CDR3 length: 13 amino acids. The CDR3: CASSYVTGGRYTF. The DNA of the CDR3 is TGTGCCAGCAGTTACGTGACAGGGGGTCGCTACACCTTC.

The chain links TRBV5-4 to TRBJ2-1; 9 bases line up with TRBD2. Losses at the gene ends were 1 base for V and 0 bases for J; bases not matched to a gene: 5. The CDR3 is 17 residues long. Germline V gene sequence: CDR1 SGHNT, CDR2 YYREEE (reference sequence). The CDR3 nucleotides read TGTGCCAGCAGCTTGCTTAGCGGGGGAAGCTCCTACAATGAGCAGTTCTTC. Translation gives CASSLLSGGSSYNEQFF.

The CDR3 loop reads CASSLSGDYGYTF. CDR3 in DNA: TGTGCCAGCAGCCTGTCAGGGGACTATGGCTACACCTTC. The chain employs TRBV6-5 and TRBJ1-2; the D gene is possibly TRBD1 (6 bases). Germline V gene sequence: CDR1 MNHEY, CDR2 SVGAGI. The CDR3 consists of 13 residues. V was clipped by 6 bases and J by 3 bases, with 11 bases between them.

This chain links TRBV5-6 with TRBJ1-3; no firm D call. Germline V CDR1 and CDR2: SGHDT, YYEEEE. Trimming removed 0 bases from V and 6 bases from J, with 7 bases in between. The CDR3 is 13 amino acids. CDR3 loop: CASSLGGKNTIYF. CDR3 coding DNA: TGTGCCAGCAGCTTGGGCGGGAAAAACACCATATATTTT.

The table lists this clone with a count of one. The chain employs TRBV20-1 and TRBJ1-6, with TRBD1 as a possible D gene (5 bases). Germline loops: CDR1 DFQATT, CDR2 SNEGSKA (reference sequence). Between the trimmed V and J ends, which lost 3 bases and 7 bases, there was a span of 7 bases. The CDR3 is 12 amino acids. CDR3 in DNA: TGCAGTGCTAGTAACAGGAATTCACCCCTCCACTTT. Translated, it gives CSASNRNSPLHF.

The chain carries TRBV4-2 and TRBJ2-1; D might be TRBD2 (6 bases). The germline V gene encodes CDR1 LGHNA and CDR2 YNFKEQ. V gave up 0 bases and J gave up 10 bases, with 7 bases separating them. The CDR3 has 12 residues. CDR3 sequence: CASSQDAGEQFF. The CDR3 nucleotides read TGTGCCAGCAGCCAAGATGCGGGGGAGCAGTTCTTC.

In this sample, this clone turned up once. The chain joins TRBV6-6 to TRBJ2-4, with 13 bases aligning to TRBD2. CDR3 length: 17 amino acids. Trimming removed 5 bases from V and 7 bases from J; junction bases left unmatched: 11. Germline V CDR1 and CDR2: MNHNY, SVGAGI (reference sequence). The CDR3 sequence is CASSQTSGGAGGNIQYF. In DNA form, the CDR3 reads TGTGCCAGCAGTCAAACTAGCGGGGGGGCCGGCGGGAACATTCAGTACTTC.

The gene calls are TRBV5-1 and TRBJ2-2; 8 bases match TRBD2. Germline CDR1 and CDR2: SGHRS and YFSETQ. The J segment lost 1 base and the V segment lost 1 base, leaving 0 bases of the junction unmatched. The CDR3 runs to 15 residues. CDR3 sequence (DNA): TGCGCCAGCAGCTTGACTAGCGGGAACACCGGGGAGCTGTTTTTT. Translated: CASSLTSGNTGELFF.

The chain carries TRBV4-1 and TRBJ1-1; D call uncertain. CDR3 length: 14 residues. Germline-derived CDR1 and CDR2 are MGHRA and YSYEKL. Trimming took 1 base from V and 1 from J, leaving 7 bases between them. In DNA, the CDR3 is TGCGCCAGCAGCCAAGTAACGGGGAACACTGAAGCTTTCTTT. Its translation is CASSQVTGNTEAFF.

The genes are TRBV3-1 (or the pseudogene TRBV3-2) and TRBJ2-1; 7 nucleotides match TRBD2. The trim removed 3 bases at V and 5 bases at J, leaving 7 bases unmatched. CDR3 length equals 15 residues. Germline V gene data show CDR1 as LGHDT and CDR2 as YNNKEL (reference sequence). In DNA, the CDR3 is TGTGCCAGCAGCCAGACAAGAGCGGGGAACAATGAGCAGTTCTTC. The encoded protein is CASSQTRAGNNEQFF.

V gene TRBV15 combines with J gene TRBJ1-4, with D unclear. Deletions cut 0 bases from V and 4 bases from J, with 9 bases between. The CDR3 extends over 15 amino acids. Germline-derived CDR1 and CDR2 are LNHNV and YYDKDF (reference sequence). The CDR3 DNA sequence: TGTGCCACCAGCAGAGATCGTCAGGTTAATGAAAAACTGTTTTTT. This encodes CATSRDRQVNEKLFF. Together with reference TRBV15 and TRBJ1-4, the CDR3 gives the full variable domain: DAMVIQNPRYQVTQFGKPVTLSCSQTLNHNVMYWYQQKSSQAPKLLFHYYDKDFNNEADTPDNFQSRRPNTSFCFLDIRSPGLGDTAMYLCATSRDRQVNEKLFFGSGTQLSVL.

The J gene is TRBJ2-2, the V gene TRBV5-1; maybe TRBD2 (6 bases). The CDR3 sequence is 16 residues long. Germline V gives CDR1 SGHRS, CDR2 YFSETQ. The V gene lost 2 bases and the J gene lost 9 bases, with 20 bases spanning the gap. CDR3 DNA sequence: TGCGCCAGCAGCTTCCTTCGACTAGAAGGGGTACGGGAGCTGTTTTTT. Encoded protein: CASSFLRLEGVRELFF.

This chain links TRBV6-5 with TRBJ2-2, with 11 bases matching TRBD1. The CDR3 consists of 15 residues. J lost 5 bases, V lost 7 bases, and 6 bases had no gene match. Germline loops: CDR1 MNHEY, CDR2 SVGAGI. CDR3 region: CASIRGQGVTGELFF. The CDR3 nucleotides read TGTGCCAGCATTAGGGGACAGGGGGTTACCGGGGAGCTGTTTTTT.

The genes are TRBV7-3 and TRBJ2-1, with TRBD1 identical over 9 bases. With V trimmed by 5 bases and J by 2 bases, 4 bases remained unmatched. The CDR3 covers 15 residues. Per germline, CDR1 SGHTA and CDR2 FQGTGA. The CDR3 DNA follows: TGTGCCAGCAGCCTGGGACAGGGTACCTACAATGAGCAGTTCTTC. It translates to CASSLGQGTYNEQFF.

The J gene is TRBJ1-3, the V gene TRBV19, with TRBD1 identical over 12 bases. Germline V gene sequence: CDR1 LNHDA, CDR2 SQIVND (reference sequence). Trimming took 3 bases from V and 0 from J; bases not matched to a gene: 9. The CDR3 is 19 residues long. The CDR3 is CASSMRGQGALSSGNTIYF. The CDR3 bases are TGTGCCAGTAGTATGAGGGGACAGGGGGCCCTGAGCTCTGGAAACACCATATATTTT.